This T cell receptor beta chain originates from a study of blood T cell repertoires in COVID-19. Overall study context: Samples of COVID-19 (acute and convalescent) were obtained from the United States, Italy and Spain. PBMCs, B-cell-depleted T cells, or T cells provided the cDNA or gDNA that made up the material.

Participants were aged about 18 to 89 years, lived in under 30 US areas, and enrolled virtually. Trimming took off 8 bases at V and 5 bases at J, with 12 bases between the two ends. The CDR3 loop spans 12 amino acids. Some clones are missing from TCRdb's copy, which holds only in-frame ones; the method was immunoSEQ multiplex PCR. The sample includes 150,000 to 200,000 clones, around 91% of them seen just once. Sequencing was carried out using PBMCs or T cells enriched from blood (not recorded which). The rearrangement joins TRBV12-3 or TRBV12-4 to TRBJ1-2, with D tentatively TRBD1 (6 bases). This receptor was obtained from a woman aged 18-30 years who had recovered from COVID-19. CDR3 sequence (DNA): TGTGCCAGCTCGGACAGTCAATATGGCTACACCTTC. It yields the protein CASSDSQYGYTF.